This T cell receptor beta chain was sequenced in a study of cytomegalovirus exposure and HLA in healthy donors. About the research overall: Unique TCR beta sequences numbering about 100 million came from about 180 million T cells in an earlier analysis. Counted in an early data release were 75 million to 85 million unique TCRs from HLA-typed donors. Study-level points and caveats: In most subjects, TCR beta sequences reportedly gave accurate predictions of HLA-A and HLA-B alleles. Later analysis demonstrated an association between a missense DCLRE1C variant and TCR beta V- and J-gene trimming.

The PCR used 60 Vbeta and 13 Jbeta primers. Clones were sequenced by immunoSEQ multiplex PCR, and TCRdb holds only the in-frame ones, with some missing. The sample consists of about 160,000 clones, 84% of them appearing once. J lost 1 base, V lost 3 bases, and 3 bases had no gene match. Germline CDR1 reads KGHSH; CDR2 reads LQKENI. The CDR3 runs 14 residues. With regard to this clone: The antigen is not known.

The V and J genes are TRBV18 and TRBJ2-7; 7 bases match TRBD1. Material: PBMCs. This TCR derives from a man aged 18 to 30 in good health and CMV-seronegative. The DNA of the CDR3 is TGTGCCAGCTCACCGGGGACAGAATCCTACGAGCAGTACTTC. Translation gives CASSPGTESYEQYF.